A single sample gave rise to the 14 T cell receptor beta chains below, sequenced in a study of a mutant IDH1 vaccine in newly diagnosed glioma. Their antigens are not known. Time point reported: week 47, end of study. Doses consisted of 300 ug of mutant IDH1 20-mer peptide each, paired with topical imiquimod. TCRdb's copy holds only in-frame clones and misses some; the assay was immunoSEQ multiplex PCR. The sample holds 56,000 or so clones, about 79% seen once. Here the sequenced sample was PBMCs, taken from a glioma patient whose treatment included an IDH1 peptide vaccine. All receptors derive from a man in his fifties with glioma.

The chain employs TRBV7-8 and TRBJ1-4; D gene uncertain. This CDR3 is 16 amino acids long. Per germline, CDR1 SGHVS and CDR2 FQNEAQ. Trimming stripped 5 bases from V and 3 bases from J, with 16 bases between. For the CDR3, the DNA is TGTGCCAGCAGCCCGACGGCACGAGGTTCTAATGAAAAACTGTTTTTT. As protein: CASSPTARGSNEKLFF.

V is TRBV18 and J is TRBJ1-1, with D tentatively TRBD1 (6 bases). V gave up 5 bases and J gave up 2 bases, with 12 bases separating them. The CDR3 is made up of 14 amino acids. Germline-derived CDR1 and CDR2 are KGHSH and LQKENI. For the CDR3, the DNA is TGTGCCAGCTCAGAGGGGGAAGGAAACACTGAAGCTTTCTTT. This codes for CASSEGEGNTEAFF.

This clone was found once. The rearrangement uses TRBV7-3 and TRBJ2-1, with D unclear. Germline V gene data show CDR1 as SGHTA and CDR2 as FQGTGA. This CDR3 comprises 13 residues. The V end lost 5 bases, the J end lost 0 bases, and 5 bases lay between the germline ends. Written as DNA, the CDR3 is TGTGCCAGCAGCCTGAGCTCCTACAATGAGCAGTTCTTC. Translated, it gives CASSLSSYNEQFF.

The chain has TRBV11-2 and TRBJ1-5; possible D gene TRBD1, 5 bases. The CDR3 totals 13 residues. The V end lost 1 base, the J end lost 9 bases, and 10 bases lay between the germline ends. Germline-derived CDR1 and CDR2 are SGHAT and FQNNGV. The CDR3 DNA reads TGTGCCAGCAGCTTAGGGGACGTCGGGCCCCAGCATTTT. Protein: CASSLGDVGPQHF.

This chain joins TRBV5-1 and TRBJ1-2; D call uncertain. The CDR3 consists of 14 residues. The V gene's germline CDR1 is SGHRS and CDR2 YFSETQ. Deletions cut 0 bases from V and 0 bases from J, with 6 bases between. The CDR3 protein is CASSLGGANYGYTF. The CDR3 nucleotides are TGCGCCAGCAGCTTGGGGGGAGCTAACTATGGCTACACCTTC.

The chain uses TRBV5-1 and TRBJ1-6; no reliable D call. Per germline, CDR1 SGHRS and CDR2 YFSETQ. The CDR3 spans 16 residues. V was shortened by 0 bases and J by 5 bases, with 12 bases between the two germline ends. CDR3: CASSLEGQKNNSPLHF. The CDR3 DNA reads TGCGCCAGCAGCTTGGAAGGTCAGAAAAATAATTCACCCCTCCACTTT.

The CDR3 bases are TGTGCCAGCAGGCCGGACAGGCCAAGCTCCTACAATGAGCAGTTCTTC. Translation gives CASRPDRPSSYNEQFF. The chain links TRBV5-4 to TRBJ2-1; 7 bases line up with TRBD1. Germline CDR1 SGHNT, CDR2 YYREEE (reference sequence). The CDR3 contains 16 residues. V lost 5 bases to trimming and J lost 0 bases; unmatched junction nucleotides: 8.

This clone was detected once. For the CDR3, the DNA is TGTGCCTGGAGTGGACAGGTTATAGCTAACTATGGCTACACCTTC. It yields the protein CAWSGQVIANYGYTF. V gene TRBV30 combines with J gene TRBJ1-2; D might be TRBD1 (6 bases). Germline V gene lookup returns CDR1 GTSNPN and CDR2 SVGIG (reference sequence). The CDR3 is made up of 15 amino acids. Trimming removed 1 base at V and 0 bases at J, with 12 bases between.

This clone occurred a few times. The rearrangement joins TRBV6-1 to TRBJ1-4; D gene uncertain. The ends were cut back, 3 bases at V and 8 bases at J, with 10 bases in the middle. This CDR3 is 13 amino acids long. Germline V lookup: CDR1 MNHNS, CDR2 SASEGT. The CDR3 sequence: CASSDTQREKLFF. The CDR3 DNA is TGTGCCAGCAGTGACACCCAGCGGGAAAAACTGTTTTTT.

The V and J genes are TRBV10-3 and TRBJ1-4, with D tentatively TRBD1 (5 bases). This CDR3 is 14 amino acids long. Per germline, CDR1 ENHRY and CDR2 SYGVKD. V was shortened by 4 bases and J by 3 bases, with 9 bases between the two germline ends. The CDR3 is CAISGSGSNEKLFF. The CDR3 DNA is TGTGCCATCAGTGGGTCAGGGTCTAATGAAAAACTGTTTTTT.

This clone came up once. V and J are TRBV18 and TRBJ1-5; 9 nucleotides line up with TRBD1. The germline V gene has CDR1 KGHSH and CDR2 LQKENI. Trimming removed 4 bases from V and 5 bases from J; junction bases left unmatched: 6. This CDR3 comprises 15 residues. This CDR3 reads CASSRGQGIDQPQHF. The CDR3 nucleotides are TGTGCCAGCTCACGCGGACAGGGGATAGATCAGCCCCAGCATTTT.

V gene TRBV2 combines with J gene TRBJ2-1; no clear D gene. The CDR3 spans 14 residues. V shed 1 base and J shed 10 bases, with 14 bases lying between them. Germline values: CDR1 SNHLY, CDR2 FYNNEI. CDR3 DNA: TGTGCCAGCAGTGAAGTGGGTCGTGGCGGCGAGCAGTTCTTC. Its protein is CASSEVGRGGEQFF.

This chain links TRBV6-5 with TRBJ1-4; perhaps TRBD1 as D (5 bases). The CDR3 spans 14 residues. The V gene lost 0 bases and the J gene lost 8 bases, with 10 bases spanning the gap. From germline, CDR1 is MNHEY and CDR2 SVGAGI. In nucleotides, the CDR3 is TGTGCCAGCAGTTACTCGACCAGGGTCGAAAAACTGTTTTTT. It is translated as CASSYSTRVEKLFF.

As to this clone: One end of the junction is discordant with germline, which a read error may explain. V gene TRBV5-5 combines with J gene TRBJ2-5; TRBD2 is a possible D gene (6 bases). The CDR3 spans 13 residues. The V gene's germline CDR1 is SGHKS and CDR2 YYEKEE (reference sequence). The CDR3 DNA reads TGTGCCAGCAGCTTGATACCCCGGGAGACCAAGTACTTC. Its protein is CASSLIPRETKYF.